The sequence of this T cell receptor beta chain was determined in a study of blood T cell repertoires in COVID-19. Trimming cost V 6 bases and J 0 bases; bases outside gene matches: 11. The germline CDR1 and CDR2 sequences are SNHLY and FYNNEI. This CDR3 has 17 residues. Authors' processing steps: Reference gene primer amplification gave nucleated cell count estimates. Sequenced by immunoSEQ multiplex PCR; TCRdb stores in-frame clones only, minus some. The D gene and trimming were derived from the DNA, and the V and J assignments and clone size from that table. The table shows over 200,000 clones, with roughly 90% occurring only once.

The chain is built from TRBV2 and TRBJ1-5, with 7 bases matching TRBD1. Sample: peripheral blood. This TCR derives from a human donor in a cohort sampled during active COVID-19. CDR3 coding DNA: TGTGCCAGCAGAACTTACGGGACAGTCGATAGCAATCAGCCCCAGCATTTT. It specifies CASRTYGTVDSNQPQHF.